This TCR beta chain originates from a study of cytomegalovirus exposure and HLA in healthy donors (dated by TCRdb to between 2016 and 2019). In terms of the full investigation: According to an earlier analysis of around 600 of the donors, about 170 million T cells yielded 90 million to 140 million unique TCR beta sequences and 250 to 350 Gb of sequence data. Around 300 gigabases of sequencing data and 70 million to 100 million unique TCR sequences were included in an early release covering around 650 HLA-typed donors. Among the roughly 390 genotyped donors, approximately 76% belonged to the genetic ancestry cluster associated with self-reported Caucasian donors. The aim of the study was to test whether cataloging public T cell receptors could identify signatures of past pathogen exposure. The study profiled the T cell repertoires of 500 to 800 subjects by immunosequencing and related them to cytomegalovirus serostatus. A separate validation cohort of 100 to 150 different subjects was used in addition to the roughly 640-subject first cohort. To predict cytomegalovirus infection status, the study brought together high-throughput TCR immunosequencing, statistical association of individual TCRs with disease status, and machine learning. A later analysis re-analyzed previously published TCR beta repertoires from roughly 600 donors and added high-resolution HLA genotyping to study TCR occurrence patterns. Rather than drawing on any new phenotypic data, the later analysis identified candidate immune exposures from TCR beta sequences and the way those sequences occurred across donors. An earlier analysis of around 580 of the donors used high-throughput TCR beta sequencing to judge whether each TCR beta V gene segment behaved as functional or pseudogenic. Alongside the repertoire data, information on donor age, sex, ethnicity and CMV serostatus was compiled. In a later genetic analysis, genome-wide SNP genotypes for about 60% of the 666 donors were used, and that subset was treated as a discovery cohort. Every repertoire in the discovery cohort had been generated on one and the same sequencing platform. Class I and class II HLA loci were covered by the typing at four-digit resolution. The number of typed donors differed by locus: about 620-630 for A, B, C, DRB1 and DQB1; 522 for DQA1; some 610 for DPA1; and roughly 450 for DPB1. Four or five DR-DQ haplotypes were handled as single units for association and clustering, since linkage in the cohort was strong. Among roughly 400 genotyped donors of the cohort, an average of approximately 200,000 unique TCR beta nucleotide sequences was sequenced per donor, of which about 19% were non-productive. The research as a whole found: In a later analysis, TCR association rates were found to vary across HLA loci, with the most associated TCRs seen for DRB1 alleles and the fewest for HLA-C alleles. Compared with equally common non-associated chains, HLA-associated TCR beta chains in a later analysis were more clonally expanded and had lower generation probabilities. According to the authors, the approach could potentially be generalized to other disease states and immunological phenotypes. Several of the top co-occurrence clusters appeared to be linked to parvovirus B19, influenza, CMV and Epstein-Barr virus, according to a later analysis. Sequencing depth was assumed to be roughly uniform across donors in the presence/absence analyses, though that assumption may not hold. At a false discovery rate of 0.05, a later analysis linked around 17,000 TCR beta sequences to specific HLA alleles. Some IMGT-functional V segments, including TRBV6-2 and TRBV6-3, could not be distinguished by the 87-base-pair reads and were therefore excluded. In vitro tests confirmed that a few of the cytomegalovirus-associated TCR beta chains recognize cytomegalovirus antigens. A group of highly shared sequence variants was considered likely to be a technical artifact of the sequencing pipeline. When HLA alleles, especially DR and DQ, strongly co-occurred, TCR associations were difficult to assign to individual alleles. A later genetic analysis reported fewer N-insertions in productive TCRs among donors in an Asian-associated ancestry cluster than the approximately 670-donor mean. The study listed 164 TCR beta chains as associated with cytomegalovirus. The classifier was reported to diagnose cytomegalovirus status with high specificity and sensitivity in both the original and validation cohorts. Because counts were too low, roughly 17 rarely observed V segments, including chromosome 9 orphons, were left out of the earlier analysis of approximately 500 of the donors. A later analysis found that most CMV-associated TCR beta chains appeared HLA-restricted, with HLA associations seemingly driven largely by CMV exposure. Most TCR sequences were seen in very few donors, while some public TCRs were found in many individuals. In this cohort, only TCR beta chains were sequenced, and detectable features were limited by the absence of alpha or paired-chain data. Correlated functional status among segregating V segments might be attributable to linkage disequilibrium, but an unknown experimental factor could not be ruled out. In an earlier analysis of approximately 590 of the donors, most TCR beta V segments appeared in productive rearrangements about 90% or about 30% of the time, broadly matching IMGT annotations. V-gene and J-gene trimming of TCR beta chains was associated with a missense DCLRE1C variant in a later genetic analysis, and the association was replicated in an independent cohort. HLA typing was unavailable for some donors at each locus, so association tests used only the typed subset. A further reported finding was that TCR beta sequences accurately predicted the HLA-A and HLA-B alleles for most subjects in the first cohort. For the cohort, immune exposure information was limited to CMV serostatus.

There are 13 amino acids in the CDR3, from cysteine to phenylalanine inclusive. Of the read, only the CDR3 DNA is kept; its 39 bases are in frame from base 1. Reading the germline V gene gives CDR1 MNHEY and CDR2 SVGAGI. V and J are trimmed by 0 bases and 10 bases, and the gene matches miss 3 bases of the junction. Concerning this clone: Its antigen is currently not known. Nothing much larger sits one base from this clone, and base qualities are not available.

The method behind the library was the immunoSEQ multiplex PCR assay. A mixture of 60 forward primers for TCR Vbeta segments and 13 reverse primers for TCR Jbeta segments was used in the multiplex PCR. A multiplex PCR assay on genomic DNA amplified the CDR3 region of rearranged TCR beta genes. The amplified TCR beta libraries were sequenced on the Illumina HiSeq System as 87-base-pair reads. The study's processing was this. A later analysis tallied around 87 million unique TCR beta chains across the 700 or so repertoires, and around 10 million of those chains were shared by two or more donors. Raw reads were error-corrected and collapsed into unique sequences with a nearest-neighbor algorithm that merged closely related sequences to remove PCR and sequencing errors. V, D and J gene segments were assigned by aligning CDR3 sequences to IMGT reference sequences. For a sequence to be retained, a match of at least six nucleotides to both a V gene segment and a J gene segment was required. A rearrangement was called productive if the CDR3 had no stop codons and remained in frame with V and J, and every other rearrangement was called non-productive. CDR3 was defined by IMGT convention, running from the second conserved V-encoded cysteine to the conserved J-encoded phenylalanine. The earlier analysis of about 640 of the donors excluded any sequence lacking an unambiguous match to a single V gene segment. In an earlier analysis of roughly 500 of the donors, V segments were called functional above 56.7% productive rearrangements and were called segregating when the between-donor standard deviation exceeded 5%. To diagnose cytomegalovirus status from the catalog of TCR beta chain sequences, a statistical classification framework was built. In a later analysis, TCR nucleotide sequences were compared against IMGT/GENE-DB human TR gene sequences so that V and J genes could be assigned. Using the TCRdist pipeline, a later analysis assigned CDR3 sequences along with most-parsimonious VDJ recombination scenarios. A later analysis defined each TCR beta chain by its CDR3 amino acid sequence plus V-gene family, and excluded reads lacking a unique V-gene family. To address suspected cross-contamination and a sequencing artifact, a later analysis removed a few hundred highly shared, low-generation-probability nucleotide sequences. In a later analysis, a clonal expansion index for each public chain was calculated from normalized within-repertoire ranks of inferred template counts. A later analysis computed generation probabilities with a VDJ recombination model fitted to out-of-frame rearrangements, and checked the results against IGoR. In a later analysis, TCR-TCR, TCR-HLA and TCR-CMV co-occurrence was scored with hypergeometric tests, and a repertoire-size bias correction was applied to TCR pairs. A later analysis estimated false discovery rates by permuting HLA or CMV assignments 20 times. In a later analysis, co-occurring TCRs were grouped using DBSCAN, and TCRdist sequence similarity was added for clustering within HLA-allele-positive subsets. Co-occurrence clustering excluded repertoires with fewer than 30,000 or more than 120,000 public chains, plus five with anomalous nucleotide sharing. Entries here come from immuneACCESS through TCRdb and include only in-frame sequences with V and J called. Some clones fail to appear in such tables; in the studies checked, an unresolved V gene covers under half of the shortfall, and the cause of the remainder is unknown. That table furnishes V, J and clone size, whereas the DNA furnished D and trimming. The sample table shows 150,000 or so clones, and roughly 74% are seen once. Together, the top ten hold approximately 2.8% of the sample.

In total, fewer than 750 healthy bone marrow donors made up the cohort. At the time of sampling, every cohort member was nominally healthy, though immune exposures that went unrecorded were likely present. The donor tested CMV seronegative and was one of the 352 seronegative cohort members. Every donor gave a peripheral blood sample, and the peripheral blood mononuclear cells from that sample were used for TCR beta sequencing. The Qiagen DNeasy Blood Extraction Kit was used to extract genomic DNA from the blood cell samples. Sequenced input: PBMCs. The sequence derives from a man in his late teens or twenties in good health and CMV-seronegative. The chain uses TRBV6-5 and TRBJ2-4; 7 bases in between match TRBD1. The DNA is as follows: TGTGCCAGCAGTTACTCCGGACAGGCTATTCAGTACTTC. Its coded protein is CASSYSGQAIQYF.